What follows are 18 T cell receptor beta chains derived from one specimen sequenced in a study of shared clonotypes between healthy human individuals. Terminally differentiated effector memory CD45RA+ cells were excluded from the naive CD8 cells, which were CD45RO-negative and positively selected for CCR7. Some clones are missing from TCRdb's copy, which holds only in-frame ones; the method was immunoSEQ multiplex PCR. The table has about 2 million clones, about 94% seen once. Sequenced input: naive CD8+ T cells sorted from blood. The receptors come from a man aged 18 to 29 in good health.

The rearrangement uses TRBV2 and TRBJ2-7, with D perhaps being TRBD1 or TRBD2 (5 bases each). CDR1 is SNHLY, CDR2 FYNNEI, per germline. CDR3 size: 14 residues. Between the trimmed V and J ends, which lost 6 bases and 0 bases, there was a span of 12 bases. DNA of the CDR3: TGTGCCAGCAGCTATGGGACCAACTCCTACGAGCAGTACTTC. Its protein is CASSYGTNSYEQYF.

Turning to this clone: Other DNA sequences in this sample translate to the same CDR3. This sequence joins TRBV5-1 and TRBJ1-1; D call uncertain. The ends were cut back, 0 bases at V and 5 bases at J, with 8 bases in the middle. The CDR3 extends over 13 amino acids. Germline CDR1 SGHRS, CDR2 YFSETQ. CDR3 protein: CASSLEGGTEAFF. CDR3 DNA: TGCGCCAGCAGCTTGGAGGGTGGGACTGAAGCTTTCTTT.

The chain links TRBV25-1 to TRBJ2-1; D unresolved. The CDR3 sequence is 16 residues long. V was cut by 4 bases and J by 5 bases, with 18 bases left in between. Germline CDR1 and CDR2: MGHDK and SYGVNS. This CDR3 is CASSGQDVPLDNEQFF. The CDR3 DNA reads as TGTGCCAGCAGTGGCCAGGACGTCCCCCTCGACAATGAGCAGTTCTTC.

The J gene is TRBJ1-6, the V gene TRBV27; 8 positions match TRBD1. The CDR3 contains 14 residues. Germline V CDR1 and CDR2: MNHEY, SMNVEV (reference sequence). V lost 6 bases and J lost 13; bases outside the gene matches: 11. CDR3 coding DNA: TGTGCCAGCAGCCGACAGGGGCCCCTCGGGCCCCTCCACTTT. This encodes CASSRQGPLGPLHF.

Notes on this clone: In the same sample, other DNA sequences code for this CDR3. The rearrangement joins TRBV5-4 to TRBJ2-7; tentative D call: TRBD1 (5 bases). The germline V gene encodes CDR1 SGHNT and CDR2 YYREEE (reference sequence). This CDR3 is 12 amino acids long. V lost 0 bases to trimming and J lost 6 bases, with 7 bases between them. The CDR3 here is CASSLGGVEQYF. The DNA for the CDR3 is TGTGCCAGCAGCTTGGGGGGCGTCGAGCAGTACTTC.

This clone appeared a single time. The chain joins TRBV7-8 to TRBJ1-1; D possibly corresponds to TRBD1 (5 bases). The CDR3 sequence is 15 residues long. Trimming cost V 6 bases and J 0 bases, with 14 bases left between them. Germline CDR1 is SGHVS and CDR2 is FQNEAQ. CDR3 sequence (DNA): TGTGCCAGCAGACCCTGGGGGGGATTGAACACTGAAGCTTTCTTT. Translating it yields CASRPWGGLNTEAFF.

The chain joins TRBV7-6 to TRBJ1-5, with D possibly TRBD1 on 5 matching bases. The CDR3 loop spans 16 amino acids. Germline V gene lookup returns CDR1 SGHVS and CDR2 FNYEAQ. V was shortened by 5 bases and J by 0 bases, with 14 bases between the two germline ends. The CDR3 reads CASSAGEGYSNQPQHF. DNA of the CDR3: TGTGCCAGCAGCGCGGGGGAAGGGTATAGCAATCAGCCCCAGCATTTT.

The rearrangement uses TRBV7-2 and TRBJ2-7, with 8 nucleotides matching TRBD1. Germline lookup yields CDR1 SGHTA and CDR2 FQGNSA. V dropped 5 bases and J dropped 2; count of bases not matched to a gene: 8. The CDR3 sequence is 15 residues long. The CDR3 loop reads CASSTDRDTPYEQYF. The CDR3 DNA follows: TGTGCCAGCAGCACGGACAGGGATACCCCCTACGAGCAGTACTTC.

The chain has TRBV4-3 and TRBJ2-1; 11 bases fit TRBD2. CDR3 length equals 18 residues. Germline-derived CDR1 and CDR2 are LGHNA and YSLEER. Trimming at V came to 3 bases and at J to 8 bases, leaving 15 bases not matched to a gene. The CDR3 nucleotides read TGCGCCAGCAGCCAGGGCTTGGGACTAGCGGTGGGATGGGATGAGCAGTTCTTC. Translating gives CASSQGLGLAVGWDEQFF.

The chain has TRBV11-2 and TRBJ2-5; 13 bases are a match to TRBD2. J gave up 0 bases and V 5 bases, and 12 bases lay outside the gene matches. Germline V lookup: CDR1 SGHAT, CDR2 FQNNGV. The length of the CDR3 is 19 residues. The CDR3 here is CASSPPLAGGRMYQETQYF. DNA for the CDR3: TGTGCCAGCAGCCCCCCACTAGCGGGGGGGCGGATGTACCAAGAGACCCAGTACTTC.

The V gene is TRBV4-1, the J gene TRBJ2-1; the D call may be TRBD1 or TRBD2 (6 bases each). Germline V gives CDR1 MGHRA, CDR2 YSYEKL. Trimming removed 4 bases from V and 6 bases from J, with 19 bases in between. The CDR3 loop spans 16 amino acids. The CDR3 coding sequence is TGCGCCAGCAGCCTGGGCTCGGGGGCCCCGGGCAATGAGCAGTTCTTC. It codes for CASSLGSGAPGNEQFF.

The chain employs TRBV6-5 and TRBJ2-7; 8 nucleotides agree with TRBD1. This CDR3 contains 14 residues. CDR1 and CDR2 from the germline V gene are MNHEY and SVGAGI. J gave up 1 base and V 10 bases, and 9 bases lay outside the gene matches. CDR3 nucleotide sequence: TGTGCCACATCCGGGACAGGATTTTCCTACGAGCAGTACTTC. Protein product: CATSGTGFSYEQYF.

This clone was seen just once. This chain uses TRBV4-1 with TRBJ2-2; 8 bases line up with TRBD2. V was clipped by 0 bases and J by 7 bases; unmatched bases: 7. This CDR3 is built from 16 residues. Germline V gene lookup returns CDR1 MGHRA and CDR2 YSYEKL. In DNA, the CDR3 is TGCGCCAGCAGCCAAGACTCCTTCAGCGGGGGCGGGGAGCTGTTTTTT. Translating it yields CASSQDSFSGGGELFF.

Turning to this clone: An end of the junction does not agree with germline; a read error may underlie this. The same CDR3 can be traced to other DNA sequences in this sample. The chain employs TRBV13 and TRBJ2-1; no clear D. This CDR3 has 12 amino acids. In germline, CDR1 is PRHDT, CDR2 FYEKMQ (reference sequence). The CDR3 loop is CASSLGYNEQFF. The CDR3 DNA reads TGTGCCAGCAGCCTAGGGTACAATGAGCAGTTCTTC. The complete variable domain, with remaining parts taken from reference TRBV13 and TRBJ2-1, reads AAGVIQSPRHLIKEKRETATLKCYPIPRHDTVYWYQQGPGQDPQFLISFYEKMQSDKGSIPDRFSAQQFSDYHSELNMSSLELGDSALYFCASSLGYNEQFFGPGTRLTVL.

This chain uses TRBV4-3 with TRBJ2-3; 8 nucleotides align to TRBD1. This CDR3 contains 16 residues. Germline values: CDR1 LGHNA, CDR2 YSLEER. Trimming cost V 0 bases and J 1 base; bases outside gene matches: 3. As DNA, the CDR3 is TGCGCCAGCAGCCAAGATACAGGGGGTGGCACAGATACGCAGTATTTT. Its translation is CASSQDTGGGTDTQYF.

This rearrangement joins TRBV4-3 to TRBJ2-7, with TRBD2 identical over 7 bases. The CDR3 consists of 15 residues. With V trimmed by 3 bases and J by 3 bases, 8 bases remained unmatched. CDR1 and CDR2 (germline): LGHNA, YSLEER. CDR3 DNA: TGCGCCAGCAGCCAGTTTCCGGGAGGAAACTACGAGCAGTACTTC. Protein: CASSQFPGGNYEQYF.

V is TRBV10-1 and J is TRBJ1-3; possibly TRBD1 for D (5 bases). V was cut by 3 bases and J by 0 bases, with 6 bases left in between. Germline lookup yields CDR1 WNHNN and CDR2 SYGVQD (reference sequence). CDR3 length: 14 amino acids. CDR3: CASSEDSSGNTIYF. CDR3 DNA sequence: TGCGCCAGCAGTGAAGACAGCTCTGGAAACACCATATATTTT.

This chain connects TRBV4-1 to TRBJ2-3; D gene unclear. Germline V gene sequence: CDR1 MGHRA, CDR2 YSYEKL. The length of the CDR3 is 12 residues. Trimming stripped 1 base from V and 9 bases from J, with 8 bases between. CDR3 sequence reads: CASSQASATQYF. The CDR3 bases are TGCGCCAGCAGCCAAGCCTCAGCAACGCAGTATTTT.